The 4 T cell receptor beta chains below come from one sample, sequenced in a study of blood T cell repertoires in COVID-19. Some clones are missing from TCRdb's copy, which holds only in-frame ones; the method was immunoSEQ multiplex PCR. The data contain hundreds of thousands of clones, around 89% of them seen just once; the ten biggest clones take up 0.8% to 1.3%. Material: peripheral blood. These receptors all come from a woman in her forties with COVID-19, enrolled during active disease.

A few counts support this clone. The chain is built from TRBV19 and TRBJ1-1; perhaps TRBD1 as D (6 bases). The germline gives CDR1 LNHDA, CDR2 SQIVND (reference sequence). This CDR3 is 12 amino acids long. Trimming stripped 5 bases from V and 5 bases from J, with 9 bases between. The CDR3 reads CASSGRGTEAFF. Written as DNA, the CDR3 is TGTGCCAGTAGTGGCAGGGGTACTGAAGCTTTCTTT.

This chain connects TRBV7-2 to TRBJ2-1; D call uncertain. V gave up 8 bases and J gave up 3 bases, with 8 bases separating them. Looked up from germline, CDR1 is SGHTA and CDR2 is FQGNSA. This CDR3 region has 12 residues. DNA for the CDR3: TGTGCCAGCTTCACGGGCTACAATGAGCAGTTCTTC. Its protein is CASFTGYNEQFF.

This clone has only one observation. This chain joins TRBV4-3 and TRBJ1-4; perhaps TRBD1 as D (6 bases). Germline CDR1 is LGHNA and CDR2 is YSLEER. The length of the CDR3 is 14 residues. V was clipped by 1 base and J by 8 bases, with 11 bases between them. This CDR3 is CASSQVQGYEKLFF. The CDR3 bases are TGCGCCAGCAGCCAAGTCCAGGGGTACGAAAAACTGTTTTTT.

The chain carries TRBV19 and TRBJ1-5, with D perhaps TRBD1 (6 bases). The length of the CDR3 is 16 residues. From germline, CDR1 is LNHDA and CDR2 SQIVND (reference sequence). Trimming shortened V by 7 bases and J by 6 bases, and 22 bases separated the two germline ends. Here the CDR3 DNA reads TGTGCCAGTACCCCAGACGGGGGGCGAATATTTCAGCCCCAGCATTTT. Amino acids: CASTPDGGRIFQPQHF.